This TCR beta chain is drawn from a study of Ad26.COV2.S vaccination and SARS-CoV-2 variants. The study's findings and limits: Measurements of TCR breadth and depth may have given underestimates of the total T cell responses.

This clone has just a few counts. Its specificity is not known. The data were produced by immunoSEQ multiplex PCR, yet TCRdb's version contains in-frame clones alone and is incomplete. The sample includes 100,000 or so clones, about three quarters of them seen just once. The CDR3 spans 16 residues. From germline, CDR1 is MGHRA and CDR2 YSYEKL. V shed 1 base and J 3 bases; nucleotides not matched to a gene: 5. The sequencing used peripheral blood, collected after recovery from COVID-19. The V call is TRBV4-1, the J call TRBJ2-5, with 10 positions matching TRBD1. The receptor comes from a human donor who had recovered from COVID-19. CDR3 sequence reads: CASSQGGQGNEETQYF. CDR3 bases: TGCGCCAGCAGCCAAGGGGGACAGGGGAACGAAGAGACCCAGTACTTC.